These T cell receptor beta chains were read from a single sample in a study of blood T cell repertoires in COVID-19. Repertoires were generated with immunoSEQ multiplex PCR, while TCRdb's copy carries only in-frame clones and drops some. The sample has 200,000 or so clones; roughly four fifths are singletons. The sample comprised peripheral blood. The receptors shown here come from a woman aged 25 to 39 with acute or convalescent COVID-19. Each CDR3 is given with its conserved first and last residue. The D gene is left open where the match is weak. Size is omitted from some rows. Given values are once, few, many or a class for expanded clones.

abundance: NA; d_gene: NA; j_gene: TRBJ1-1; v_gene: TRBV28; CDR3aa: CASSLKTNTEAFF; CDR3nt: TGTGCCAGCAGTTTAAAGACAAACACTGAAGCTTTCTTT
abundance: NA; d_gene: NA; j_gene: TRBJ2-4; v_gene: TRBV19; CDR3aa: CASSSYGIQYF; CDR3nt: TGTGCCAGTAGTAGTTACGGCATTCAGTACTTC
abundance: once; d_gene: NA; j_gene: TRBJ2-7; v_gene: TRBV12-3/TRBV12-4; CDR3aa: CASTRGRSYEQYF; CDR3nt: TGTGCCAGCACCCGGGGTCGGTCCTACGAGCAGTACTTC
abundance: NA; d_gene: NA; j_gene: TRBJ1-2; v_gene: TRBV28; CDR3aa: CASSFQGPYGYTF; CDR3nt: TGTGCCAGCAGTTTTCAGGGTCCCTATGGCTACACCTTC
abundance: NA; d_gene: TRBD1; j_gene: TRBJ2-5; v_gene: TRBV27; CDR3aa: CASSPLTGAIIPKETQYF; CDR3nt: TGTGCCAGCAGTCCGCTGACAGGGGCCATAATACCAAAAGAGACCCAGTACTTC
abundance: NA; d_gene: NA; j_gene: TRBJ2-1; v_gene: TRBV7-9; CDR3aa: CASSLPRVRGSNEQFF; CDR3nt: TGTGCCAGCAGCTTACCTCGTGTTCGGGGGAGCAATGAGCAGTTCTTC
abundance: NA; d_gene: TRBD2; j_gene: TRBJ2-1; v_gene: TRBV5-5; CDR3aa: CASSLVSSGSGQFF; CDR3nt: TGTGCCAGCAGCTTGGTGTCTAGCGGGAGTGGGCAGTTCTTC
abundance: NA; d_gene: TRBD2; j_gene: TRBJ2-4; v_gene: TRBV29-1; CDR3aa: CSGRLAGDSKNIQYF; CDR3nt: TGCAGCGGGCGCCTAGCGGGAGATTCCAAAAACATTCAGTACTTC
abundance: NA; d_gene: TRBD1; j_gene: TRBJ2-5; v_gene: TRBV19; CDR3aa: CASSRPDRGRQETQYF; CDR3nt: TGTGCCAGTAGTCGGCCCGACAGGGGGCGCCAAGAGACCCAGTACTTC
abundance: NA; d_gene: TRBD1; j_gene: TRBJ1-2; v_gene: TRBV6-5; CDR3aa: CASSYAGGEYGYTF; CDR3nt: TGTGCCAGCAGTTACGCAGGGGGCGAGTATGGCTACACCTTC
abundance: NA; d_gene: NA; j_gene: TRBJ1-2; v_gene: TRBV5-5; CDR3aa: CASRVVGGSYGYTF; CDR3nt: TGTGCCAGCAGGGTGGTGGGGGGATCCTATGGCTACACCTTC
abundance: NA; d_gene: NA; j_gene: TRBJ2-3; v_gene: TRBV5-1; CDR3aa: CASSRGTDTQYF; CDR3nt: TGCGCCAGCAGCCGGGGGACAGATACGCAGTATTTT
abundance: NA; d_gene: TRBD2; j_gene: TRBJ2-1; v_gene: TRBV29-1; CDR3aa: CSVLGLAGAEGEQFF; CDR3nt: TGCAGCGTCCTCGGACTAGCGGGAGCCGAAGGTGAGCAGTTCTTC
abundance: NA; d_gene: TRBD2; j_gene: TRBJ2-1; v_gene: TRBV19; CDR3aa: CASRRSHRGLAGAYNEQFF; CDR3nt: TGTGCCAGTAGAAGATCCCACCGGGGACTAGCGGGAGCCTACAATGAGCAGTTCTTC
abundance: NA; d_gene: TRBD2; j_gene: TRBJ2-3; v_gene: TRBV6-4; CDR3aa: CASSDAGTSGGGTDTQYF; CDR3nt: TGTGCCAGCAGTGACGCCGGGACTAGCGGGGGAGGCACAGATACGCAGTATTTT
abundance: NA; d_gene: TRBD1; j_gene: TRBJ1-6; v_gene: TRBV19; CDR3aa: CASSARTGGGNSPLHF; CDR3nt: TGTGCCAGTAGTGCACGGACAGGGGGCGGGAATTCACCCCTCCACTTT
abundance: once; d_gene: NA; j_gene: TRBJ2-3; v_gene: TRBV11-2; CDR3aa: CASSLVRGIYGTDTQYF; CDR3nt: TGTGCCAGCAGCTTAGTCAGGGGAATATATGGCACAGATACGCAGTATTTT
abundance: NA; d_gene: TRBD1; j_gene: TRBJ1-2; v_gene: TRBV30; CDR3aa: CAWSPQGDYRGYTF; CDR3nt: TGTGCCTGGAGCCCACAGGGGGATTATCGGGGCTACACCTTC
abundance: few; d_gene: NA; j_gene: TRBJ1-1; v_gene: TRBV2; CDR3aa: CARRPTGELEAFF; CDR3nt: TGTGCCAGACGGCCTACCGGGGAGCTTGAAGCTTTCTTT
abundance: NA; d_gene: TRBD1; j_gene: TRBJ1-3; v_gene: TRBV19; CDR3aa: CASSPQDRGGNTIYF; CDR3nt: TGTGCCAGTAGTCCTCAGGACAGGGGCGGAAACACCATATATTTT
abundance: NA; d_gene: NA; j_gene: TRBJ1-6; v_gene: TRBV6-4; CDR3aa: CASSPGKNNSPLHF; CDR3nt: TGTGCCAGCAGTCCAGGGAAGAATAATTCACCCCTCCACTTT
abundance: NA; d_gene: TRBD2; j_gene: TRBJ2-3; v_gene: TRBV5-1; CDR3aa: CASSSGLAGISTDTQYF; CDR3nt: TGCGCCAGCAGCTCCGGACTAGCGGGGATTAGCACAGATACGCAGTATTTT
abundance: NA; d_gene: NA; j_gene: TRBJ2-1; v_gene: TRBV19; CDR3aa: CASSTRNEQFF; CDR3nt: TGTGCCAGTAGTACTCGTAATGAGCAGTTCTTC
abundance: NA; d_gene: TRBD1; j_gene: TRBJ1-2; v_gene: TRBV3-1/TRBV3-2; CDR3aa: CASSQGQLYGYTF; CDR3nt: TGTGCCAGCAGCCAGGGACAGCTCTATGGCTACACCTTC
abundance: NA; d_gene: TRBD2; j_gene: TRBJ2-1; v_gene: TRBV19; CDR3aa: CASSRGAGGSYNEQFF; CDR3nt: TGTGCCAGTAGTAGGGGGGCGGGAGGTTCTTACAATGAGCAGTTCTTC
abundance: NA; d_gene: NA; j_gene: TRBJ1-5; v_gene: TRBV27; CDR3aa: CASSLGQPNQPQHF; CDR3nt: TGTGCCAGCAGTTTGGGGCAGCCCAATCAGCCCCAGCATTTT
abundance: few; d_gene: TRBD2; j_gene: TRBJ2-1; v_gene: TRBV14; CDR3aa: CASSPPAGRRGDEQFF; CDR3nt: TGTGCCAGCAGTCCCCCGGCGGGCCGACGGGGGGATGAGCAGTTCTTC
abundance: NA; d_gene: NA; j_gene: TRBJ1-2; v_gene: TRBV6-5; CDR3aa: CASSYSRAANYGYTF; CDR3nt: TGTGCCAGCAGTTACTCGAGGGCAGCTAACTATGGCTACACCTTC
abundance: few; d_gene: TRBD1; j_gene: TRBJ1-1; v_gene: TRBV18; CDR3aa: CASSLETGGATGAFF; CDR3nt: TGTGCCAGCTCCCTCGAAACAGGGGGCGCGACAGGAGCTTTCTTT
abundance: NA; d_gene: TRBD2; j_gene: TRBJ2-3; v_gene: TRBV15; CDR3aa: CATSPGLAGGPAQYF; CDR3nt: TGTGCCACCAGCCCGGGACTAGCGGGAGGGCCAGCGCAGTATTTT
abundance: NA; d_gene: NA; j_gene: TRBJ1-6; v_gene: TRBV4-3; CDR3aa: CASSQGVRGRDSPLHF; CDR3nt: TGCGCCAGCAGCCAAGGGGTCCGCGGCCGGGATTCACCCCTCCACTTT
abundance: NA; d_gene: TRBD1; j_gene: TRBJ2-5; v_gene: TRBV3-1/TRBV3-2; CDR3aa: CASIDSDRPLTQYF; CDR3nt: TGTGCCAGCATCGACTCGGACAGGCCACTGACCCAGTACTTC
abundance: NA; d_gene: NA; j_gene: TRBJ1-5; v_gene: TRBV19; CDR3aa: CASSLREFGQPQHF; CDR3nt: TGTGCCAGTAGCCTGAGGGAATTCGGGCAGCCCCAGCATTTT
abundance: NA; d_gene: TRBD2; j_gene: TRBJ2-1; v_gene: TRBV5-4; CDR3aa: CASSLGLAGGFNEQFF; CDR3nt: TGTGCCAGCAGCTTGGGACTAGCGGGGGGGTTCAATGAGCAGTTCTTC
abundance: NA; d_gene: NA; j_gene: TRBJ1-5; v_gene: TRBV20-1; CDR3aa: CSGGGSKPQHF; CDR3nt: TGCAGTGGAGGAGGGTCGAAGCCCCAGCATTTT
abundance: NA; d_gene: NA; j_gene: TRBJ1-5; v_gene: TRBV4-1; CDR3aa: CASSQSASVNQPQHF; CDR3nt: TGCGCCAGCAGCCAATCGGCCAGCGTCAATCAGCCCCAGCATTTT
abundance: NA; d_gene: TRBD1; j_gene: TRBJ1-1; v_gene: TRBV5-1; CDR3aa: CASSWGQENTEAFF; CDR3nt: TGCGCCAGCAGTTGGGGACAGGAGAACACTGAAGCTTTCTTT
abundance: NA; d_gene: NA; j_gene: TRBJ2-1; v_gene: TRBV29-1; CDR3aa: CSVEWEGGPTYNEQFF; CDR3nt: TGCAGCGTTGAATGGGAGGGGGGGCCGACCTACAATGAGCAGTTCTTC
abundance: NA; d_gene: TRBD1; j_gene: TRBJ1-4; v_gene: TRBV30; CDR3aa: CAWSVAGTGGEKLFF; CDR3nt: TGTGCCTGGAGTGTGGCGGGGACAGGCGGCGAAAAACTGTTTTTT
abundance: NA; d_gene: TRBD1; j_gene: TRBJ1-5; v_gene: TRBV7-2; CDR3aa: CASSGQGGNQPQHF; CDR3nt: TGTGCCAGCAGTGGACAGGGCGGCAATCAGCCCCAGCATTTT
abundance: NA; d_gene: NA; j_gene: TRBJ2-6; v_gene: TRBV27; CDR3aa: CASGRTVLGANVLTF; CDR3nt: TGTGCCAGCGGAAGGACAGTTTTGGGGGCCAACGTCCTGACTTTC
abundance: NA; d_gene: TRBD1; j_gene: TRBJ1-5; v_gene: TRBV4-1; CDR3aa: CASSFDRVPTQPQHF; CDR3nt: TGCGCCAGCAGCTTTGACAGGGTCCCCACTCAGCCCCAGCATTTT
abundance: NA; d_gene: NA; j_gene: TRBJ2-1; v_gene: TRBV4-3; CDR3aa: CASSRGLNNEQFF; CDR3nt: TGCGCCAGCAGCCGCGGACTCAACAATGAGCAGTTCTTC
abundance: few; d_gene: NA; j_gene: TRBJ1-2; v_gene: TRBV9; CDR3aa: CASSVVPDSHPYGYTF; CDR3nt: TGTGCCAGCAGCGTAGTTCCCGACAGCCACCCCTATGGCTACACCTTC
abundance: NA; d_gene: TRBD2; j_gene: TRBJ2-1; v_gene: TRBV5-4; CDR3aa: CASSTTQSGAYNEQFF; CDR3nt: TGTGCCAGCAGCACCACCCAGAGCGGGGCCTACAATGAGCAGTTCTTC
abundance: NA; d_gene: NA; j_gene: TRBJ2-3; v_gene: TRBV19; CDR3aa: CASSLLGVGTDTQYF; CDR3nt: TGTGCCAGTAGTTTGTTAGGGGTAGGGACAGATACGCAGTATTTT
abundance: NA; d_gene: NA; j_gene: TRBJ1-3; v_gene: TRBV5-4; CDR3aa: CASSLIGQSSGNTIYF; CDR3nt: TGTGCCAGCAGCTTGATCGGACAGAGCTCTGGAAACACCATATATTTT
abundance: NA; d_gene: TRBD2; j_gene: TRBJ2-1; v_gene: TRBV11-3; CDR3aa: CASSFEAGVAYNEQFF; CDR3nt: TGTGCCAGCAGCTTCGAAGCGGGAGTAGCCTACAATGAGCAGTTCTTC
abundance: NA; d_gene: NA; j_gene: TRBJ1-2; v_gene: TRBV6-5; CDR3aa: CASSPSDGQNYGYTF; CDR3nt: TGTGCCAGCAGCCCAAGCGACGGACAAAACTATGGCTACACCTTC
abundance: NA; d_gene: TRBD2; j_gene: TRBJ2-5; v_gene: TRBV5-1; CDR3aa: CASSEAGGGETQYF; CDR3nt: TGCGCCAGCAGCGAAGCGGGGGGTGGGGAGACCCAGTACTTC
abundance: NA; d_gene: TRBD1; j_gene: TRBJ2-3; v_gene: TRBV4-1; CDR3aa: CASSNTARGQGPTDTQYF; CDR3nt: TGCGCCAGCAGCAACACGGCAAGGGGACAGGGTCCCACAGATACGCAGTATTTT
abundance: few; d_gene: NA; j_gene: TRBJ1-1; v_gene: TRBV28; CDR3aa: CASSLWGLGVNTEAFF; CDR3nt: TGTGCCAGCAGTTTATGGGGTCTGGGAGTGAACACTGAAGCTTTCTTT
abundance: NA; d_gene: NA; j_gene: TRBJ2-7; v_gene: TRBV6-5; CDR3aa: CASSSGPSYEQYF; CDR3nt: TGTGCCAGCAGTTCAGGTCCTTCCTACGAGCAGTACTTC
abundance: NA; d_gene: TRBD1; j_gene: TRBJ2-7; v_gene: TRBV6-2/TRBV6-3; CDR3aa: CASSPGGHEQYF; CDR3nt: TGTGCCAGCAGTCCAGGGGGTCACGAGCAGTACTTC